This TCR beta chain was sequenced in a study of blood T cell repertoires in COVID-19 (dated by TCRdb to 2019 to 2021). For the study in its entirety: Samples from collaborators originated in the United States, Italy and Spain and spanned both the acute and convalescent phases of COVID-19. The dataset comprised deeply sampled blood TCRbeta repertoires from subjects exposed to, actively infected with, or recovered from COVID-19. The samples were drawn from the first 160 participants of the ongoing ImmuneRACE study and from under 1,500 subjects provided by 6 global collaborators. The material from the prospective study consisted of cDNA or gDNA derived from T cells, B-cell-depleted T cells, or PBMCs. Sample metadata almost always included a de-identified subject ID, COVID-19 status, age in years and sex. HLA class I and class II types, where available, came from metadata supplied by the sample provider rather than from assay-based typing. The repertoires were made available in a free public database intended to serve as a resource for research on the immune response to SARS-CoV-2. Study-wide findings and limitations: The quantity of clinical and demographic metadata differed by source and by participant and was supplied without curation.

The CDR3, cysteine through phenylalanine, is 16 amino acids long. Just CDR3 DNA is preserved here, 48 bases in frame from base 1. The germline V gene encodes CDR1 GTSNPN and CDR2 SVGIG (reference sequence). V lost 3 bases and J lost 0 bases; the stretch between them is 12 bases long. Participants in the prospective study were enrolled through a virtual design, were aged about 18 to 100 years, and lived in approximately 25 United States geographic areas. In the prospective study, cohorts were assigned on the basis of participant-reported clinical history obtained from a screening survey and a study questionnaire. Exposed participants were defined as having been in contact with someone with a PCR-confirmed or clinician-diagnosed COVID-19 case within 2 weeks of study entry. Each participant in the prospective study had whole blood, serum and a nasopharyngeal or oropharyngeal swab collected by mobile phlebotomists. Prospective study participants could optionally give additional blood draws and questionnaires over an approximately 2-month period. Before DNA extraction, blood samples from the prospective study were shipped at room temperature or frozen.

The immunoSEQ Assay, a bias-controlled multiplex PCR, was used to amplify TCRbeta CDR3 regions from genomic DNA. In the source study's methods: Within the assay, amplification of reference gene primers was used to estimate how many nucleated cells each sample contained. Sequence reads were collapsed and filtered to measure the absolute abundance of every unique TCRbeta CDR3 rearrangement. For each sample, productive Simpson clonality was calculated by taking the square root of Simpson's diversity index across productive rearrangements. TCRdb took over this immuneACCESS table, retaining in-frame rearrangements with V and J assigned. Such tables are incomplete; in checked studies, under half of the missing clones stem from an unresolved V gene, and the remainder is unexplained. D and trimming come from the DNA, and the V and J calls and clone size come from that table. This sample has more than 110,000 clones in its table, and roughly 80% of those were observed once. The ten largest account for 1.6% of the sample.

This clone was observed once. Its antigen remains undetermined. It has no much larger one-base neighbor in the sample; base qualities were not kept. The chain couples TRBV30 to TRBJ2-6; TRBD1 could be the D gene, as 6 bases match. The sample was PBMCs or T cells enriched from blood (not recorded which). The sequence was collected from a woman aged 18-29 years who had been exposed to COVID-19. The CDR3: CAWSRGQTSGANVLTF. The sequenced DNA: TGTGCCTGGAGCAGAGGACAGACCTCTGGGGCCAACGTCCTGACTTTC.